The rows below give T cell receptor beta chains drawn from one sample of a study of OX40 agonist ivuxolimab in advanced cancers. Method: immunoSEQ multiplex PCR; TCRdb's copy keeps in-frame clones and lacks some. The data contain 45,000 to 60,000 clones, about 88% of them singletons. This specimen was CD4+ or CD8+ T cells sorted from blood, taken in a trial of the OX40 agonist ivuxolimab. These receptors originate from an adult with an advanced solid tumor such as melanoma, head and neck, liver or kidney cancer. Each CDR3 is given with its conserved first and last residue. The D gene is left open where the match is weak. Size is omitted from some rows. Given values are once, few, many or a class for expanded clones.

DNA	CDR3	D	size	V	J
TGTGCCATCAGAGGACAGGGGGCCGAGACCCAGTACTTC	CAIRGQGAETQYF	TRBD1	NA	TRBV10-3	TRBJ2-5
TGCGCCAGCAGCTTGCTCTGGCGGTCTAGCACAGATACGCAGTATTTT	CASSLLWRSSTDTQYF	NA	NA	TRBV5-1	TRBJ2-3
TGTGCCAGTAGCCGTGACGAGGCGATTTCTCAGCCCCAGCATTTT	CASSRDEAISQPQHF	NA	NA	TRBV19	TRBJ1-5
TGTGCCAGCAGTTACTCCGGGACAGCCCAAGAGACCCAGTACTTC	CASSYSGTAQETQYF	TRBD1	NA	TRBV6-5	TRBJ2-5
TGTGCCAGCAGCCAACCCGGTCAGCTAGGGGGGTATACGCAGTATTTT	CASSQPGQLGGYTQYF	NA	NA	TRBV7-2	TRBJ2-3
TGTGCCAGCTCACCTGGGCAAGGGGGCGGCTACGAGCAGTACTTC	CASSPGQGGGYEQYF	TRBD1	NA	TRBV18	TRBJ2-7
TGTGCCAGCAGCTTAGCAGGGGGCGGGGAAAAACTGTTTTTT	CASSLAGGGEKLFF	TRBD1	NA	TRBV7-2	TRBJ1-4
TGTGCCAGCAGCGTAGAAGCCCCGGGACAGTTTTCTTCACCCCTCCACTTT	CASSVEAPGQFSSPLHF	TRBD1	NA	TRBV9	TRBJ1-6
TGTGCCAGTATATTCCCCTCTCGCATAGGGTTTTATCAGCCCCAGCATTTT	CASIFPSRIGFYQPQHF	NA	NA	TRBV19	TRBJ1-5
TGTGCCAGCACCGGGGACAGGACCTACGAGCAGTACTTC	CASTGDRTYEQYF	TRBD1	NA	TRBV6-5	TRBJ2-7
TGTGCCATCAAGGGAGCGGGGGACGAGCAGTACTTC	CAIKGAGDEQYF	TRBD2	NA	TRBV10-3	TRBJ2-7
TGTGCCAGCAGCCGACCCACAGATACGCAGTATTTT	CASSRPTDTQYF	NA	NA	TRBV5-6	TRBJ2-3
TGCGCCAGCACAAAGGGGTCTGGGGCCAACGTCCTGACTTTC	CASTKGSGANVLTF	NA	NA	TRBV5-1	TRBJ2-6
TGTGCCTGGAGCGGACTAGCGGGATCGGGTGAGCAGTTCTTC	CAWSGLAGSGEQFF	TRBD2	NA	TRBV30	TRBJ2-1
TGCGCCAGCAGCCGCAGGGGGGCGGGAGGGCCGAGGGAGCAGTTCTTC	CASSRRGAGGPREQFF	TRBD2	NA	TRBV4-3	TRBJ2-1
TGTGCCACCTCACAGGGGGTAGCCTACGAGCAGTACTTC	CATSQGVAYEQYF	TRBD1	NA	TRBV10-3	TRBJ2-7
TGTGCCAGCAGTGAATGGCGTCAGGAGGCCGGCGAGCAGTACTTC	CASSEWRQEAGEQYF	NA	NA	TRBV2	TRBJ2-7
TGTGCCAGCAGCTTATCTTACGGCGCGGCGAACACCGGGGAGCTGTTTTTT	CASSLSYGAANTGELFF	NA	NA	TRBV11-3	TRBJ2-2
TGTGCCAGCAGTCCTACAGGGGGCATTATAGAGACCCAGTACTTC	CASSPTGGIIETQYF	TRBD1	once	TRBV7-3	TRBJ2-5
TGTGCCAGCAGCCAAGATCCGCAAGATACGCAGTATTTT	CASSQDPQDTQYF	NA	NA	TRBV4-2	TRBJ2-3
TGTGCCAGCAGGTACCACGCCGGGACTGCGTCCGGGGTTCATTCACCCCTCCACTTT	CASRYHAGTASGVHSPLHF	NA	NA	TRBV13	TRBJ1-6
TGTGCCAGCAGTGGGCTACAGGGGGCCGGGGAGCTGTTTTTT	CASSGLQGAGELFF	TRBD1	NA	TRBV6-4	TRBJ2-2
TGTGCCAGTAGTATAGGCGCGAGACGGGGGAATTACAATGAGCAGTTCTTC	CASSIGARRGNYNEQFF	NA	NA	TRBV19	TRBJ2-1
TGTGCCAGCAGTACCCGCGGGGTCAATGAGCAGTTCTTC	CASSTRGVNEQFF	NA	few	TRBV2	TRBJ2-1
TGTGCCAGCAGCGCGGGACAGGGTCACTCCTACGAGCAGTACTTC	CASSAGQGHSYEQYF	TRBD1	NA	TRBV9	TRBJ2-7
TGTGCCAGCAGCTCATCTAACTATGGCTACACCTTC	CASSSSNYGYTF	NA	NA	TRBV7-9	TRBJ1-2
TGTGCCAGCAGACCCAGGGAAGGGGCCTACGAGCAGTACTTC	CASRPREGAYEQYF	NA	NA	TRBV6-1	TRBJ2-7
TGTGCCAGCAGCGTAGCGGGAGGCCACAATGAGCAGTTCTTC	CASSVAGGHNEQFF	TRBD2	NA	TRBV5-4	TRBJ2-1
TGTGCCAGCAGTGATTATGGGACAGCTACAAATCAGCCCCAGCATTTT	CASSDYGTATNQPQHF	TRBD1	NA	TRBV2	TRBJ1-5
TGCGCCAGCAGCATGACAGGGGGCGGTGAGCAGTTCTTC	CASSMTGGGEQFF	TRBD1	NA	TRBV5-1	TRBJ2-1
TGTGCCAGCAGCCGGGACAGGGGAAACACCATATATTTT	CASSRDRGNTIYF	TRBD1	once	TRBV6-5	TRBJ1-3
TGCAGCGTTAGGACAGAGAAGGATTTCTTT	CSVRTEKDFF	NA	NA	TRBV29-1	TRBJ1-1
TGTGCCAGCAGCTTCGCGGGGGAGGATACGCAGTATTTT	CASSFAGEDTQYF	TRBD2	NA	TRBV7-2	TRBJ2-3
TGTGCCAGCTCACGCGGGTCTGGGGAGCAGTACTTC	CASSRGSGEQYF	NA	NA	TRBV18	TRBJ2-7
TGTGCCAGCAGCTACGATGTAGGGGTGTTCTTC	CASSYDVGVFF	NA	NA	TRBV2	TRBJ2-1
TGTGCCAGCAGCTCAGTGCAGGACGGACGCTCTGGAAACACCATATATTTT	CASSSVQDGRSGNTIYF	NA	NA	TRBV11-3	TRBJ1-3
TGTGCCAGCAGCGCTCGTGCCTGGGGTGGAAACACCATATATTTT	CASSARAWGGNTIYF	NA	NA	TRBV5-8	TRBJ1-3